The source of this T cell receptor (beta chain) is a study of blood T cell repertoires in COVID-19 (dated by TCRdb to the early 2020s). In terms of the full investigation: Collaborator samples came from the United States, Italy and Spain and covered acute and convalescent phases of COVID-19. The material from the prospective study consisted of cDNA or gDNA derived from T cells, B-cell-depleted T cells, or PBMCs. Where available, HLA class I and class II types were taken from metadata supplied by the sample provider and were not determined by assay-based typing. A freely available public database, intended as a resource for researchers studying the immune response to SARS-CoV-2, is where the repertoires were released. Samples were obtained from the ongoing ImmuneRACE study (first 160 participants) and from 1,000 to 1,500 subjects provided by 6 global collaborators. Nearly every sample came with metadata listing a de-identified subject ID, COVID-19 status, age in years and sex. The dataset comprised deeply sampled blood TCRbeta repertoires from subjects exposed to, actively infected with, or recovered from COVID-19.

In the prospective study, participants were about 18 to 90 years old, resided in 24 geographic areas of the United States, and were enrolled through a virtual design. In the prospective study, participants were assigned to cohorts based on the clinical history participants reported in a screening survey and a study questionnaire. Recovered participants in ImmuneRACE Cohort 3 were defined as having two consecutive negative NP/OP PCR tests, clearance from a healthcare professional, or resolution of symptoms. In the prospective study, whole blood, serum and a nasopharyngeal or oropharyngeal swab were collected from each participant by mobile phlebotomists. Additional blood draws and questionnaires over a 2-month period could optionally be provided by prospective study participants. Before DNA extraction, prospective study blood samples were shipped either frozen or at room temperature. This clone was seen a single time. The antigen it recognizes is unknown. It has no much larger one-base neighbor in the sample; base qualities were not kept.

V and J are truncated by 4 bases and 5 bases respectively, leaving an intervening sequence of 5 bases. The germline V gene yields SGHNT for CDR1 and YENEEA for CDR2. The CDR3 contains 11 residues, cysteine and phenylalanine counted. CDR3 DNA only is kept here, 33 bases in frame from base 1. The full study reports these points: Clinical and demographic metadata were provided uncurated, with the amount varying by source and participant.

The immunoSEQ Assay, a bias-controlled multiplex PCR, was used to amplify TCRbeta CDR3 regions from genomic DNA. The study's processing was this. The number of nucleated cells in each sample was estimated from the amplification of reference gene primers within the assay. To quantify the absolute abundance of each unique TCRbeta CDR3 rearrangement, sequence reads were collapsed and filtered. Productive Simpson clonality was computed per sample as the square root of Simpson's diversity index over productive rearrangements. Entries here come from immuneACCESS through TCRdb and include only in-frame sequences with V and J called. Some clones fail to appear in such tables; in the studies checked, an unresolved V gene covers under half of the shortfall, and the cause of the remainder is unknown. That table supplies the V and J calls and clone size; D and trimming were determined from the DNA. In all, the sample holds roughly 180,000 clones, and about nine tenths of those were seen once. The ten largest clones take up approximately 2.1% of the sample.

The origin of this receptor is a woman younger than 45 who had recovered from COVID-19. The chain is encoded by TRBV11-3 joined to TRBJ2-5; TRBD2 might be the D gene, on 5 matching bases. Sequencing input: PBMCs or T cells enriched from blood (not recorded which). The base sequence is TGTGCCAGCAGCTGGAGGGAGACCCAGTACTTC. This is translated as CASSWRETQYF.